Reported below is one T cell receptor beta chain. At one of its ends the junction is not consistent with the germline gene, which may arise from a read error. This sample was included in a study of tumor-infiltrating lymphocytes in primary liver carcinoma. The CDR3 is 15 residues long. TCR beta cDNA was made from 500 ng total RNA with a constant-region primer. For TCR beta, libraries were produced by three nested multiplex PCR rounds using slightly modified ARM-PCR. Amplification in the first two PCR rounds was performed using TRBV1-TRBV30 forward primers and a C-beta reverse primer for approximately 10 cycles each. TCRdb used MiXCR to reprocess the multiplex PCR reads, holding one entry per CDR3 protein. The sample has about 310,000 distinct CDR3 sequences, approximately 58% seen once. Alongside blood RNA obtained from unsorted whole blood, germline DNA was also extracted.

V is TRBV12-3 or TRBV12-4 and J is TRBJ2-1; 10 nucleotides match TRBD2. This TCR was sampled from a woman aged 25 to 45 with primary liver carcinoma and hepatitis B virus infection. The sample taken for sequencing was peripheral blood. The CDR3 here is CTSSLSGTSENEQFF. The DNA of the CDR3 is TGTACCAGCAGCCTCTCCGGGACTAGCGAGAATGAGCAGTTCTTC.